The 21 T cell receptor beta chains below were found in one sample sequenced in a study of neoadjuvant nivolumab and ipilimumab in lung cancer. Sequencing used immunoSEQ multiplex PCR; TCRdb keeps in-frame clones, though not all of them. The data contain over 3,000 clones, about 87% of them singletons. The sample consisted of tumor tissue, taken after neoadjuvant nivolumab, alone or with ipilimumab, at or shortly before surgery. The receptors stem from an adult with non-small cell lung cancer.

The chain joins TRBV2 to TRBJ1-1; weak D call: TRBD1 (5 bases). Germline V lookup: CDR1 SNHLY, CDR2 FYNNEI. The CDR3 is made up of 16 amino acids. Trimming cost V 3 bases and J 0 bases, with 14 bases left between them. CDR3 nucleotide sequence: TGTGCCAGCAGTGATGGGAGGGGTAGCTTGAACACTGAAGCTTTCTTT. As protein: CASSDGRGSLNTEAFF.

The chain combines TRBV19 with TRBJ2-1; no clear D gene. The CDR3 consists of 13 residues. The germline CDR1 and CDR2 sequences are LNHDA and SQIVND (reference sequence). The V gene lost 4 bases and the J gene lost 7 bases, with 11 bases spanning the gap. CDR3 sequence reads: CASSRNGLNEQFF. The CDR3 nucleotides are TGTGCCAGTAGTAGGAACGGGCTGAATGAGCAGTTCTTC.

The chain combines TRBV6-5 with TRBJ1-5, with 8 bases aligning to TRBD1. Germline assignment: CDR1 MNHEY and CDR2 SVGAGI. The CDR3 length is 14 residues. The V gene end was trimmed by 10 bases and the J gene end by 3 bases; junction bases not matched to a gene: 8. The CDR3: CATSTGVYNQPQHF. The CDR3 DNA follows: TGTGCCACTTCGACAGGGGTCTACAATCAGCCCCAGCATTTT.

The V and J genes are TRBV6-5 and TRBJ2-7; 8 bases are a match to TRBD1. CDR3 length: 16 amino acids. With V trimmed by 4 bases and J by 1 base, 9 bases remained unmatched. CDR1 and CDR2 (germline): MNHEY, SVGAGI. CDR3 sequence: CASSLVPTGGSYEQYF. The DNA for the CDR3 is TGTGCCAGCAGTTTGGTCCCTACAGGGGGGTCCTACGAGCAGTACTTC.

The rearrangement joins TRBV6-6 to TRBJ2-1; D not resolved. From germline, CDR1 is MNHNY and CDR2 SVGAGI (reference sequence). The V end was cut by 0 bases, the J end by 6 bases, with 9 bases between. This CDR3 comprises 14 residues. The CDR3 DNA reads TGTGCCAGCAGTTACTCAGTGACCATCAATGAGCAGTTCTTC. Amino acid sequence: CASSYSVTINEQFF.

The genes are TRBV30 and TRBJ1-6, with unresolved D. V gave up 1 base and J gave up 8 bases, with 9 bases separating them. CDR3 length equals 13 residues. Per germline, CDR1 GTSNPN and CDR2 SVGIG (reference sequence). In nucleotides, the CDR3 is TGTGCCTGGAGTGCCCAGACCGATTCACCCCTCCACTTT. This encodes CAWSAQTDSPLHF.

The rearrangement joins TRBV25-1 to TRBJ1-1; TRBD1 is a possible D gene (5 bases). The V gene lost 1 base and the J gene lost 1 base, with 10 bases spanning the gap. The CDR3 runs 15 residues. CDR1 is MGHDK, CDR2 SYGVNS, per germline. DNA for the CDR3: TGTGCCAGCAGTGAATGGGGGGGTGAGAACACTGAAGCTTTCTTT. Encoded protein: CASSEWGGENTEAFF.

The V call is TRBV5-5, the J call TRBJ1-2; no reliable D call. V lost 5 bases to trimming and J lost 2 bases, with 16 bases between them. This CDR3 spans 15 amino acids. From germline, CDR1 is SGHKS and CDR2 YYEKEE (reference sequence). CDR3: CASRSSPRANYGYTF. CDR3 DNA: TGTGCCAGCAGATCCTCACCTAGGGCCAACTATGGCTACACCTTC.

V and J are TRBV7-2 and TRBJ2-2; TRBD2 is a possible D gene (5 bases). This CDR3 contains 15 residues. Germline V lookup: CDR1 SGHTA, CDR2 FQGNSA. The germline V and J ends were trimmed by 1 base and 5 bases, with 11 bases remaining between them. The CDR3 here is CASSLGGSGTGELFF. For the CDR3, the DNA is TGTGCCAGCAGCTTAGGAGGGTCGGGTACCGGGGAGCTGTTTTTT.

The chain uses TRBV4-1 and TRBJ1-2; D unresolved. The CDR3 is 17 residues long. In germline, CDR1 is MGHRA, CDR2 YSYEKL. V dropped 0 bases and J dropped 0 bases, with 14 bases sitting between them. CDR3 coding DNA: TGCGCCAGCAGCCAAGAAGCGGAGTCACGAGCTAACTATGGCTACACCTTC. Amino acids: CASSQEAESRANYGYTF.

The chain couples TRBV11-1 to TRBJ2-3; no definite D call. V was clipped by 5 bases and J by 5 bases, with 14 bases between them. Germline values: CDR1 SGHAT, CDR2 FQDESV (reference sequence). This CDR3 spans 14 amino acids. The CDR3: CASSPPTGGDTQYF. The CDR3 DNA reads TGTGCCAGCAGCCCTCCTACTGGCGGAGATACGCAGTATTTT.

The CDR3 DNA reads TGCGCCAGCAGCCCCCGACTAGCGGGGTGGGATACGCAGTATTTT. Encoded protein: CASSPRLAGWDTQYF. The chain couples TRBV5-1 to TRBJ2-3; TRBD2 matches 11 bases. The ends lost 4 bases at V and 6 bases at J; junction bases unmatched: 7. CDR1 SGHRS and CDR2 YFSETQ come from the germline V gene. The length of the CDR3 is 15 residues.

There are a few counts of this clone. V usage is TRBV11-2 and J usage is TRBJ2-3; D might be TRBD2 (6 bases). The CDR3 contains 13 residues. The germline V gene has CDR1 SGHAT and CDR2 FQNNGV. Trimming left V 6 bases short and J 6 bases short, with 13 bases between. The CDR3 is CASSGVRGDTQYF. The CDR3 nucleotides read TGTGCCAGCAGTGGGGTTCGGGGGGATACGCAGTATTTT.

This clone was picked up one time. The chain combines TRBV4-1 with TRBJ2-7, with D hard to call. This CDR3 is 13 amino acids long. V shed 5 bases and J shed 2 bases, with 10 bases lying between them. Looked up from germline, CDR1 is MGHRA and CDR2 is YSYEKL. The CDR3 region has the DNA TGCGCCAGCAGCTTGGGGATGGCCTACGAGCAGTACTTC. Residues: CASSLGMAYEQYF.

The chain has TRBV4-3 and TRBJ1-6; D is undetermined. Germline V gives CDR1 LGHNA, CDR2 YSLEER. This CDR3 spans 14 amino acids. The germline V and J ends were trimmed by 1 base and 5 bases, with 6 bases remaining between them. The CDR3 bases are TGCGCCAGCAGCCAAGGTGAAAATAATTCACCCCTCCACTTT. Its translation is CASSQGENNSPLHF.

This clone was picked up a small number of times. The rearrangement joins TRBV5-1 to TRBJ2-5; 12 bases match TRBD2. The CDR3 contains 16 residues. J was trimmed by 0 bases and V by 5 bases; bases with no gene match: 5. Per the germline V gene, CDR1 is SGHRS and CDR2 is YFSETQ. CDR3 bases: TGCGCCAGCAGAAGACTAGCGGGGGCTAACCAAGAGACCCAGTACTTC. It codes for CASRRLAGANQETQYF.

This chain's CDR3 is CASSQAGGRMTYEQYF. For the CDR3, the DNA is TGCGCCAGCAGCCAAGCGGGTGGCAGGATGACCTACGAGCAGTACTTC. V gene TRBV4-1 combines with J gene TRBJ2-7; D is unresolved. Germline-derived CDR1 and CDR2 are MGHRA and YSYEKL. CDR3 size: 16 residues. Trimming removed 1 base from V and 2 bases from J, with 15 bases in between.

CDR3 loop: CASSVATSQGGVRYGYTF. In DNA, the CDR3 is TGTGCCAGCAGCGTAGCTACCTCCCAGGGCGGCGTACGCTATGGCTACACCTTC. V and J are TRBV9 and TRBJ1-2; tentatively, D is TRBD1 (5 bases). Looked up from germline, CDR1 is SGDLS and CDR2 is YYNGEE. This CDR3 contains 18 residues. The germline V and J ends were trimmed by 0 bases and 4 bases, with 22 bases remaining between them.

The J gene is TRBJ2-1, the V gene TRBV11-2; tentatively, D is TRBD1 (6 bases). V was clipped by 4 bases and J by 3 bases, with 10 bases between them. In germline, CDR1 is SGHAT, CDR2 FQNNGV. The CDR3 sequence is 14 residues long. For the CDR3, the DNA is TGTGCCAGCAGCTCCATGGACAGCTACAATGAGCAGTTCTTC. This translates into CASSSMDSYNEQFF.

The V gene is TRBV5-1, the J gene TRBJ2-7, with 9 bases lining up with TRBD1. CDR3 length: 14 residues. In germline, CDR1 is SGHRS, CDR2 YFSETQ. V dropped 3 bases and J dropped 4; count of bases not matched to a gene: 5. The CDR3 nucleotides read TGCGCCAGCAGCTCGGACAGGGGAGGGTACGAGCAGTACTTC. Amino acid sequence: CASSSDRGGYEQYF. The whole variable domain, filled in from reference TRBV5-1 and TRBJ2-7, reads KAGVTQTPRYLIKTRGQQVTLSCSPISGHRSVSWYQQTPGQGLQFLFEYFSETQRNKGNFPGRFSGRQFSNSRSEMNVSTLELGDSALYLCASSSDRGGYEQYFGPGTRLTVT.

Worth noting for this clone: The conserved closing phenylalanine or tryptophan is absent in this CDR3, likely reflecting a read error. The DNA is omitted, as the CDR3 cannot be located on it reliably, and the CDR3 follows TCRdb's listing. The V and J genes are TRBV4-3 and TRBJ2-6; TRBD2 was called by the table and not checked on the DNA. Germline CDR1 is LGHNA and CDR2 is YSLEER. The CDR3 has 12 residues if both end residues are counted. CDR3: CASSMKGGRHKV.